Following are 6 T cell receptor beta chains from one sample sequenced in a study of blood T cell repertoires in COVID-19. Generated by immunoSEQ multiplex PCR, the TCRdb table keeps only in-frame clones and is missing some. The sample shows 140,000 to 150,000 clones, about 85% of them seen only once. Sequencing was carried out using peripheral blood. The receptors were sampled from a human donor with acute or convalescent COVID-19. The donor label of this sample is uncertain.

The gene calls are TRBV7-9 and TRBJ1-2, with D possibly TRBD1 on 5 matching bases. CDR3 length equals 11 residues. The germline CDR1 and CDR2 sequences are SEHNR and FQNEAQ (reference sequence). V was clipped by 6 bases and J by 8 bases, with 10 bases between them. The CDR3 here is CASSYQGGYTF. DNA for the CDR3: TGTGCCAGCAGTTACCAGGGAGGCTACACCTTC.

The CDR3 DNA reads TGTGCCAGCAGTGAAGCGCTCAATAGAGGGAGGTACTTC. The encoded protein is CASSEALNRGRYF. This chain uses TRBV6-1 with TRBJ2-5, with D possibly matching TRBD2 (5 bases). From germline, CDR1 is MNHNS and CDR2 SASEGT. Trimming took 0 bases from V and 13 from J, leaving 15 bases between them. The length of the CDR3 is 13 residues.

This chain connects TRBV29-1 to TRBJ2-5; D not resolved. The V gene lost 7 bases and the J gene lost 2 bases, with 11 bases spanning the gap. This CDR3 is 12 amino acids long. Germline assignment: CDR1 SQVTM and CDR2 ANQGSEA. The DNA for the CDR3 is TGCAGCGGGGGTGAGAGGCAAGAGACCCAGTACTTC. Translation gives CSGGERQETQYF.

The chain links TRBV7-9 to TRBJ1-4; D is unresolved. This CDR3 region has 15 residues. Germline CDR1 reads SEHNR; CDR2 reads FQNEAQ (reference sequence). Trimming shortened V by 1 base and J by 8 bases, and 14 bases separated the two germline ends. This chain's CDR3 is CASSLVREIGEKLFF. The CDR3, as DNA: TGTGCCAGCAGCTTAGTAAGGGAGATAGGGGAAAAACTGTTTTTT.

The rearrangement joins TRBV9 to TRBJ2-2, with TRBD2 matching over 12 bases. This CDR3 is 15 amino acids long. V shed 4 bases and J 8 bases; nucleotides not matched to a gene: 6. Germline V gives CDR1 SGDLS, CDR2 YYNGEE. CDR3 protein: CASSPRTSGTGELFF. The DNA for the CDR3 is TGTGCCAGCAGCCCCCGGACTAGCGGGACGGGGGAGCTGTTTTTT.

V is TRBV24-1 and J is TRBJ1-5; D might be TRBD1 (5 bases). Trimming pared 9 bases from V and 7 bases from J, leaving 15 bases between. There are 13 residues in the CDR3. CDR1 and CDR2 (germline): KGHDR, SFDVKD. CDR3 bases: TGTGCCACCGGGACGGGGGGAAACCAGCCCCAGCATTTT. Its protein is CATGTGGNQPQHF.